One sample yielded the 19 T cell receptor beta chains listed below, sequenced in a study of blood T cells in healthy people across ages. PCR was performed a second time for roughly 7 to 12 cycles using a sample-barcoded 5' primer and a J-beta primer mix. TCRdb independently ran MiXCR on the 5' RACE reads; one entry per CDR3 protein. The table shows roughly 1.7 million distinct CDR3 sequences, with roughly 32% occurring only once. Sequencing used blood. The receptor source for this set is a woman in her 30s in good health.

The chain employs TRBV4-1 and TRBJ2-1, with D perhaps being TRBD1 or TRBD2 (5 bases each). Germline V gene sequence: CDR1 MGHRA, CDR2 YSYEKL. The CDR3 covers 17 residues. Trimming cost V 0 bases and J 4 bases, with 16 bases left between them. CDR3 sequence reads: CASSQDESRGPYNEQFF. The CDR3 nucleotides are TGCGCCAGCAGCCAAGATGAGTCGAGGGGCCCTTACAATGAGCAGTTCTTC.

The V gene is TRBV27, the J gene TRBJ2-1, with D unresolved. CDR1 and CDR2 from the germline V gene are MNHEY and SMNVEV (reference sequence). Trimming stripped 0 bases from V and 4 bases from J, with 10 bases between. The CDR3 is made up of 15 amino acids. CDR3 amino acids: CASSLSSTLYNEQFF. The CDR3 DNA is TGTGCCAGCAGTTTATCATCAACTTTATACAATGAGCAGTTCTTC.

The chain carries TRBV13 and TRBJ1-4; weak D call: TRBD1 (6 bases). With 5 bases removed from V and 5 bases from J, the gap between germline ends came to 6 bases. CDR1 and CDR2 (germline): PRHDT, FYEKMQ (reference sequence). The CDR3 is made up of 12 amino acids. CDR3 sequence: CASSGQNEKLFF. The CDR3 DNA is TGTGCCAGCAGCGGACAGAATGAAAAACTGTTTTTT.

The chain combines TRBV20-1 with TRBJ2-7; 8 bases match TRBD2. V lost 0 bases, J lost 3 bases, and 7 bases stayed unmatched. CDR1 is DFQATT and CDR2 is SNEGSKA in the germline V gene (reference sequence). This CDR3 spans 15 amino acids. The CDR3 DNA sequence: TGCAGTGCTAGAGATGCAGCGGGGGCGCGCTACGAGCAGTACTTC. Its protein product is CSARDAAGARYEQYF.

This clonotype was seen more than once but under ten times. The genes are TRBV20-1 and TRBJ2-1; 12 bases align to TRBD2. J was trimmed by 4 bases and V by 1 base; bases with no gene match: 5. Germline CDR1 DFQATT, CDR2 SNEGSKA (reference sequence). The CDR3 runs to 16 residues. CDR3: CSARVRTSGDYNEQFF. CDR3 bases: TGCAGTGCTAGAGTCCGGACTAGCGGGGATTACAATGAGCAGTTCTTC.

There are many counts of this clonotype. The chain links TRBV29-1 to TRBJ2-1, with D possibly called TRBD1 or TRBD2 (5 bases each). The CDR3 extends over 13 amino acids. The germline CDR1 and CDR2 sequences are SQVTM and ANQGSEA. V was trimmed by 7 bases and J by 5 bases, leaving 15 bases between them. The CDR3 bases are TGCAGCGCCCAGGGCGGACTCAACAATGAGCAGTTCTTC. This encodes CSAQGGLNNEQFF.

The V gene is TRBV28, the J gene TRBJ1-5; D is undetermined. CDR1 MDHEN and CDR2 SYDVKM come from the germline V gene. V dropped 6 bases and J dropped 9 bases, with 9 bases sitting between them. The CDR3 runs 11 residues. The CDR3, as DNA: TGTGCCAGCAGGCACTTAGGGCCCCAGCATTTT. Translating gives CASRHLGPQHF.

This sequence joins TRBV10-3 and TRBJ2-1; D tentatively reads TRBD1 or TRBD2 (5 bases each). The CDR3 consists of 13 residues. The V end lost 6 bases, the J end lost 10 bases, and 16 bases lay between the germline ends. CDR1 and CDR2 (germline): ENHRY, SYGVKD. This CDR3 reads CAISLTGASEQFF. The CDR3 DNA is TGTGCCATCAGCTTGACCGGGGCCTCAGAGCAGTTCTTC.

This clonotype has a handful of counts. The V call is TRBV5-5, the J call TRBJ2-1; D is ambiguous. The CDR3 loop spans 15 amino acids. Trimming pared 4 bases from V and 0 bases from J, leaving 11 bases between. Germline CDR1 is SGHKS and CDR2 is YYEKEE (reference sequence). The DNA for the CDR3 is TGTGCCAGCAGCCCCCTCCCCCGCTCCTACAATGAGCAGTTCTTC. Translation gives CASSPLPRSYNEQFF.

The CDR3 nucleotides read TGTGCCAGCAGAGAACCGGGACAGGGGTCTTGGTATGATCAGCCCCAGCATTTT. This sequence encodes CASREPGQGSWYDQPQHF. The genes are TRBV12-3 or TRBV12-4 and TRBJ1-5, with 10 bases that match TRBD1. Trimming removed 6 bases from V and 5 bases from J; junction bases left unmatched: 16. This CDR3 has 18 residues.

This clonotype was seen a few times. This rearrangement joins TRBV20-1 to TRBJ1-2, with 7 bases aligning to TRBD1. CDR1 and CDR2 (germline): DFQATT, SNEGSKA (reference sequence). The J segment lost 6 bases and the V segment lost 3 bases, leaving 7 bases of the junction unmatched. CDR3 length equals 13 residues. The CDR3 DNA follows: TGCAGTGCTAGGCCAGGGGGAGGGAATGGCTACACCTTC. As protein: CSARPGGGNGYTF.

The V and J genes are TRBV6-6 and TRBJ2-1; D is undetermined. The CDR3 has 12 amino acids. Germline loops: CDR1 MNHNY, CDR2 SVGAGI (reference sequence). The V gene lost 5 bases and the J gene lost 9 bases, with 11 bases spanning the gap. The CDR3 loop is CASSLDPPEQFF. In DNA form, the CDR3 reads TGTGCCAGCAGTCTCGACCCCCCTGAGCAGTTCTTC.

The sample holds a few counts of this clonotype. J is TRBJ2-5 and V is TRBV7-9; the D gene could be TRBD1 or TRBD2 (6 bases each). The CDR3 covers 20 residues. Germline V gene data show CDR1 as SEHNR and CDR2 as FQNEAQ (reference sequence). V lost 4 bases, J lost 11 bases, and 38 bases lay in between. DNA for the CDR3: TGTGCCAGCAGCTCGACTCCCTTCGCGGTAACAAGGGGGGCCTACAATGAGCAGTACTTC. Translated, it gives CASSSTPFAVTRGAYNEQYF. The full variable domain, with the rest looked up from reference TRBV7-9 and TRBJ2-5, is DTGVSQNPRHKITKRGQNVTFRCDPISEHNRLYWYRQTLGQGPEFLTYFQNEAQLEKSRLLSDRFSAERPKGSFSTLEIQRTEQGDSAMYLCASSSTPFAVTRGAYNEQYFGPGTRLLVL.

This clonotype was recorded a few times. V and J are TRBV7-2 and TRBJ2-3, with 9 bases that match TRBD2. V was clipped by 2 bases and J by 1 base; unmatched bases: 7. CDR3 size: 17 residues. Germline CDR1 SGHTA, CDR2 FQGNSA. In nucleotides, the CDR3 is TGTGCCAGCAGCTTAACGACTAGCGGAGCCCGCACAGATACGCAGTATTTT. Protein product: CASSLTTSGARTDTQYF.

This clonotype was counted ten times or more. The chain carries TRBV29-1 and TRBJ2-1; D could derive from TRBD1 or TRBD2 (6 bases each). The CDR3 contains 13 residues. Germline assignment: CDR1 SQVTM and CDR2 ANQGSEA. The V end lost 8 bases, the J end lost 8 bases, and 19 bases lay between the germline ends. For the CDR3, the DNA is TGCAGCCATGAGGGGGGTTTCCGCGATGAGCAGTTCTTC. This encodes CSHEGGFRDEQFF.

This clonotype has only one observation. The chain employs TRBV5-1 and TRBJ1-2; D might be TRBD1 (5 bases). V shed 2 bases and J shed 6 bases, with 11 bases lying between them. CDR3 length equals 13 residues. From germline, CDR1 is SGHRS and CDR2 YFSETQ. The CDR3 reads CASSFDRGDGYTF. For the CDR3, the DNA is TGCGCCAGCAGCTTCGACCGGGGCGATGGCTACACCTTC.

The table lists this clonotype with a few counts. V and J are TRBV4-1 and TRBJ2-1; 7 nucleotides line up with TRBD1. V was clipped by 1 base and J by 9 bases; unmatched bases: 12. The CDR3 spans 16 residues. The germline V gene has CDR1 MGHRA and CDR2 YSYEKL. The CDR3 spells CASSQGDRAPVGEQFF. CDR3 bases: TGCGCCAGCAGCCAAGGAGACAGGGCGCCCGTGGGTGAGCAGTTCTTC.

The chain recombines TRBV28 with TRBJ2-1; D is tentatively TRBD1 or TRBD2 (5 bases each). V gave up 3 bases and J gave up 9 bases, with 15 bases separating them. This CDR3 contains 14 residues. Germline V CDR1 and CDR2: MDHEN, SYDVKM. CDR3 in amino acids: CASSLVTQRGEQFF. CDR3 DNA: TGTGCCAGCAGTTTGGTTACTCAGAGGGGTGAGCAGTTCTTC.

Regarding this clonotype: A much larger clone differs by one base, so this may be a read error. The V and J genes are TRBV6-1 and TRBJ1-5; a possible D gene is TRBD1 (6 bases). The CDR3 totals 13 residues. V lost 10 bases and J lost 6, with 16 bases in between. CDR1 MNHNS and CDR2 SASEGT come from the germline V gene. CDR3 in amino acids: CANSLQGFQPQHF. The CDR3 coding sequence is TGTGCCAACAGCTTACAGGGTTTTCAGCCCCAGCATTTT.